Listed below are T cell receptor beta chains from one sample, sequenced in a study of T cell repertoires in cytomegalovirus infection. Via MiXCR, TCRdb re-called the reads, giving one row per CDR3 protein. The sample records some 270,000 distinct CDR3 sequences, about 20% being singletons. No antigens are known for them. Sequencing used cultured PBMCs, obtained from culture after CMV antigen stimulation. These receptors were collected from a human donor in good health (CMV status not recorded). Some clones in this sample may be carry-over from other donors' samples. Both conserved end residues are part of each CDR3. The D gene is left open where the match is weak. The listing skips clone size in some rows; elsewhere it reads once, few, many or a size class.

J | size | V | D | DNA | CDR3
TRBJ1-2 | - | TRBV11-2 | - | TGTGCCAGCAGCTTGGGTCCGGACAACTGTGGCTACACCTTC | CASSLGPDNCGYTF
TRBJ2-2 | - | TRBV19 | - | TGTGCCAGTAGTATGCGGCCTCAGAGCGGGGAGCTGTTTTTT | CASSMRPQSGELFF
TRBJ1-1 | - | TRBV12-3/TRBV12-4 | - | TGTGCCAGCAGTTTAGGGGGCCGCGCTGAAGCTTTCTTT | CASSLGGRAEAFF
TRBJ2-1 | many | TRBV7-6 | - | TGTGCCAGCAGCTTTGGGGTCTCCGGAGGCTACAATGAGCAGTTCTTC | CASSFGVSGGYNEQFF
TRBJ2-2 | many | TRBV6-1 | - | TGTGCCAGCAGAGCTGGACATTTGAACACCGGGGAGCTGTTTTTT | CASRAGHLNTGELFF
TRBJ2-7 | - | TRBV27 | TRBD2 | TGTGCCAGCAGTACGACTAGCTCGGTCGAGCAGTACTTC | CASSTTSSVEQYF
TRBJ1-1 | - | TRBV14 | - | TGTGCCAGCAGCTTAAGGGACATCACTGAAGCTTTCTTT | CASSLRDITEAFF
TRBJ2-1 | many | TRBV7-2 | TRBD2 | TGTGCCAGCAGTCCTACCGAGGGACTAGCGGGAAGAAATGAGCAGTTCTTC | CASSPTEGLAGRNEQFF
TRBJ2-1 | many | TRBV4-1 | TRBD1 | TGCGCCAGCAGCGTCCGGGACAGGGGGGACAATGAGCAGTTCTTC | CASSVRDRGDNEQFF
TRBJ2-4 | - | TRBV27 | - | TGTGCCAGCAGTCCGGGCCAGAACATTCAGTACTTC | CASSPGQNIQYF
TRBJ1-1 | many | TRBV7-2 | - | TGTGCCAGCAGCTTGGTGGGAGGGGGGGCGCCCACTGAAGCTTTCTTT | CASSLVGGGAPTEAFF
TRBJ2-5 | many | TRBV7-2 | - | TGTGCCAGCAGCTCGTCGCGTGTACAAGAGACCCAGTACTTC | CASSSSRVQETQYF
TRBJ2-7 | - | TRBV7-9 | - | TGTGCCAGCAGCTTAAAGAATTACGCGTACGAGCAGTACTTC | CASSLKNYAYEQYF
TRBJ1-4 | few | TRBV7-9 | TRBD1 | TGTGCCAGCAGCTTAGATCCAGGGGGCGAAAAACTGTTTTTT | CASSLDPGGEKLFF
TRBJ2-1 | few | TRBV6-2/TRBV6-3 | - | TGTGCCAGCAGTTATCAGGGTCCTAGCTACAATGAGCAGTTCTTC | CASSYQGPSYNEQFF
TRBJ1-1 | few | TRBV12-3/TRBV12-4 | - | TGTGCCAGCACCATCGGTACTGAAGCTTTCTTT | CASTIGTEAFF
TRBJ1-6 | many | TRBV7-2 | - | TGTGCCAGCAGCTTAAACATTAATTCACCCCTCCACTTT | CASSLNINSPLHF
TRBJ2-3 | - | TRBV7-3 | - | TGTGCCAGCAGCGAAACCACAGATACGCAGTATTTT | CASSETTDTQYF
TRBJ2-1 | many | TRBV19 | TRBD2 | TGTGCCAGTAGTATAAAGGGCAGTCAGGGAGGGAATGAGCAGTTCTTC | CASSIKGSQGGNEQFF
TRBJ2-7 | - | TRBV7-9 | TRBD2 | TGTGCCAGCAGCCGAGGGACTAGCGGGAGTAAAGGTTACGAGCAGTACTTC | CASSRGTSGSKGYEQYF
TRBJ1-5 | - | TRBV2 | TRBD1 | TGTGCCAGCGGACAGGGCGCTAGCAATCAGCCCCAGCATTTT | CASGQGASNQPQHF
TRBJ2-3 | few | TRBV7-8 | - | TGTGCCAGCAGCCCGAGACTAGACCCGGCCACAGATACGCAGTATTTT | CASSPRLDPATDTQYF
TRBJ2-1 | few | TRBV29-1 | - | TGCAGCGATGTTGGACCTGGCCAGGGGAGTTACAATGAGCAGTTCTTC | CSDVGPGQGSYNEQFF
TRBJ1-5 | many | TRBV6-5 | - | TGTGCCAGCAGCCGATCGGGACAACGGGCACCTCAGCCCCAGCATTTT | CASSRSGQRAPQPQHF
TRBJ2-6 | many | TRBV7-2 | TRBD1 | TGTGCCAGCAGCTCCGGGACAGGGGGCGTCTCTGGGGCCAACGTCCTGACTTTC | CASSSGTGGVSGANVLTF
TRBJ2-1 | - | TRBV2 | TRBD2 | TGTGCCAGCATCCTCCAAGGGGGACTAGCGGGATACAATGAGCAGTTCTTC | CASILQGGLAGYNEQFF
TRBJ2-2 | few | TRBV19 | TRBD1 | TGTGCCAGCCGTAGGACAGGGGCCACCGGGGAGCTGTTTTTT | CASRRTGATGELFF
TRBJ2-5 | many | TRBV19 | TRBD2 | TGTGCCAGTAGTATTATGGCGGGAGTGGAGACCCAGTACTTC | CASSIMAGVETQYF
TRBJ1-2 | - | TRBV29-1 | - | TGCAGCGTTGAAGGGGGCGGCGGCTTCTACACCTTC | CSVEGGGGFYTF
TRBJ2-1 | - | TRBV12-3/TRBV12-4 | - | TGTGCCAGCAGTTTAAACACACGGCGGGACAATGAGCAGTTCTTC | CASSLNTRRDNEQFF
TRBJ1-1 | few | TRBV5-1 | - | TGCGCCAGCAGCTTGGAGCAGGGCACGAACACTGAAGCTTTCTTT | CASSLEQGTNTEAFF
TRBJ1-4 | - | TRBV2 | TRBD1 | TGTGCCAGCAGTTGGACAGGGTATAATGAAAAACTGTTTTTT | CASSWTGYNEKLFF
TRBJ1-5 | - | TRBV4-1 | - | TGCGCCAGCAGCCCGTTGGGGGACCATCGACAGTCCGGTCAGCCCCAGCATTTT | CASSPLGDHRQSGQPQHF
TRBJ2-1 | - | TRBV5-5 | - | TGTGCCAGCATCCTTCGGCTAGCGCGGTACAATGAGCAGTTCTTC | CASILRLARYNEQFF
TRBJ1-2 | many | TRBV7-2 | - | TGTGCCAGCAGCTTAGACGCGAGAACAGTTGGCTACACCTTC | CASSLDARTVGYTF
TRBJ2-1 | many | TRBV7-2 | TRBD2 | TGTGCCAGCAGCTTAGCGTTACTAGCGGAAAACAATGAGCAGTTCTTC | CASSLALLAENNEQFF
TRBJ2-3 | few | TRBV28 | - | TGTGCCAGCAGTTTACCAGGGATGGCAGATACGCAGTATTTT | CASSLPGMADTQYF
TRBJ2-1 | - | TRBV10-3 | TRBD2 | TGTGCCATCATGCCTAGCGGGAGCGATGAGCAGTTCTTC | CAIMPSGSDEQFF
TRBJ1-2 | - | TRBV20-1 | - | TGCAGTGCTAGTCGGGGTTCGGAAGGCTACACCTTC | CSASRGSEGYTF
TRBJ2-2 | many | TRBV12-3/TRBV12-4 | TRBD2 | TGTGCCAGCAGCCGGACTAGCGGAGGGGCCGGGGAGCTGTTTTTT | CASSRTSGGAGELFF
TRBJ1-1 | few | TRBV19 | - | TGTGCCAGTAGTATGGGGGGGGGCCCCAACACTGAAGCTTTCTTT | CASSMGGGPNTEAFF
TRBJ2-2 | few | TRBV12-3/TRBV12-4 | - | TGTGCCAGCAGTTCTCAGATCGCGAACACCGGGGAGCTGTTTTTT | CASSSQIANTGELFF
TRBJ2-5 | - | TRBV7-2 | TRBD1 | TGTGCCAGCAGCTCCACAGGGGGGAGAGGAGAGACCCAGTACTTC | CASSSTGGRGETQYF
TRBJ2-1 | - | TRBV7-2 | - | TGTGCCAGCAGCTCGAGACTAGCCTACAATGAGCAGTTCTTC | CASSSRLAYNEQFF
TRBJ2-1 | - | TRBV5-1 | - | TGCGCCAGCAGCATAGCGGTCAGCTCCTACAATGAGCAGTTCTTC | CASSIAVSSYNEQFF
TRBJ2-1 | - | TRBV12-3/TRBV12-4 | - | TGTGCCAGCAGTTTACGGAAGGACAATGAGCAGTTCTTC | CASSLRKDNEQFF